The clone carrying this T cell receptor (beta chain) has only a few counts. Its antigen is still unknown. This specimen belongs to a study of T cells after yellow fever vaccination. Findings and caveats of the study: Reappearance after the booster was seen for most primary-vaccination clones, at around 95% CD4 and 88% CD8. The secondary response showed a weaker magnitude and a faster peak, day 5 versus 15. Clonotype sharing between CD4 and CD8 compartments was small.

Template switching by 5'RACE produced TCR cDNA, adding a universal primer site and UMIs. TCRdb used MiXCR to reprocess the 5' RACE reads, holding one entry per CDR3 protein. The sample shows a few hundred thousand distinct CDR3 sequences, about a sixth of them seen only once. V was pared by 3 bases and J by 6 bases, with 8 bases of the junction left unmatched. From germline, CDR1 is SGHAT and CDR2 FQNNGV. This CDR3 has 16 residues. The TCR sequence derives from a young man who received the YFV17D yellow fever vaccine. V and J are TRBV11-2 and TRBJ2-1, with TRBD2 matching over 10 bases. The starting material was PBMCs, obtained about 5 days after the first yellow fever vaccination. The CDR3 DNA is TGTGCCAGCAGCTTCGAAAGCGGGGGGGCCGCCAATGAGCAGTTCTTC. Residues: CASSFESGGAANEQFF.